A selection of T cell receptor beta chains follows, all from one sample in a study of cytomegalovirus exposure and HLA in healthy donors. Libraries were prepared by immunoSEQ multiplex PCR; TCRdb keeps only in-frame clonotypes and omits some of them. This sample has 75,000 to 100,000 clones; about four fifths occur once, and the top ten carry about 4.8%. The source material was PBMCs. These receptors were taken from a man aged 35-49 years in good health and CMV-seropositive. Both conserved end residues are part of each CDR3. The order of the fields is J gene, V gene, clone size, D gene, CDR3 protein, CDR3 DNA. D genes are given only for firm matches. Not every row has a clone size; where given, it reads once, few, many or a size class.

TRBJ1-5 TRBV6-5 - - CASSYSRNSNQPQHF TGTGCCAGCAGTTACTCGAGGAACAGCAATCAGCCCCAGCATTTT
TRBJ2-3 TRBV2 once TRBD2 CASSRGLAGTDTQYF TGTGCCAGCAGTAGAGGACTAGCGGGCACAGATACGCAGTATTTT
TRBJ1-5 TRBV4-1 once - CASSQENRGQPQHF TGCGCCAGCAGCCAAGAAAACAGAGGGCAGCCCCAGCATTTT
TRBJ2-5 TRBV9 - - CASSSQSGFQETQYF TGTGCCAGCAGCTCCCAGTCGGGTTTCCAAGAGACCCAGTACTTC
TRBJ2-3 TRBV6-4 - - CASSDYGGTDTQYF TGTGCCAGCAGTGACTATGGGGGGACAGATACGCAGTATTTT
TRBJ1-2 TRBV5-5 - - CASSLAENYGYTF TGTGCCAGCAGCTTGGCGGAGAACTATGGCTACACCTTC
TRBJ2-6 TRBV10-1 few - CASKGAGANVLTF TGCGCCAGCAAAGGGGCTGGGGCCAACGTCCTGACTTTC
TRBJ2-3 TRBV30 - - CAWRALANTDTQYF TGTGCCTGGCGGGCCCTAGCGAACACAGATACGCAGTATTTT
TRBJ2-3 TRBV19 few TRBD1 CASLQGARSTDTQYF TGTGCCAGTCTCCAGGGGGCCCGTAGCACAGATACGCAGTATTTT
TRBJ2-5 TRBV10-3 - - CAISRGGGTQYF TGTGCCATCAGCCGAGGGGGGGGGACCCAGTACTTC
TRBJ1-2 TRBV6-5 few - CASSTRTRYGYTF TGTGCCAGCAGTACGCGGACACGGTATGGCTACACCTTC
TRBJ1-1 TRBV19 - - CASRTRQGNTEAFF TGTGCCAGTAGAACTCGGCAGGGGAACACTGAAGCTTTCTTT
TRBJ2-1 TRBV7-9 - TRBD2 CASSPGSSGRKFNEQFF TGTGCCAGCAGCCCGGGGTCTAGCGGGAGGAAGTTCAATGAGCAGTTCTTC
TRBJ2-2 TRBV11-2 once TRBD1 CASSPIRGLNTGELFF TGTGCCAGCAGCCCCATAAGGGGGCTTAACACCGGGGAGCTGTTTTTT
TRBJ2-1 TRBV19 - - CASREGETARDEQFF TGTGCCAGTAGGGAAGGGGAAACCGCTAGGGATGAGCAGTTCTTC
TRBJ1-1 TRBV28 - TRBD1 CASSLGGGLNTEAFF TGTGCCAGCAGTTTAGGAGGGGGCTTGAACACTGAAGCTTTCTTT
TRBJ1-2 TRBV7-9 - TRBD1 CASSLGRQGAGYTF TGTGCCAGCAGCTTAGGTCGACAGGGTGCCGGCTACACCTTC
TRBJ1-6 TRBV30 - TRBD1 CAWGGQVNSPLHF TGTGCCTGGGGGGGACAGGTTAATTCACCCCTCCACTTT
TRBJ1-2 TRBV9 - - CASSVTTNYGYTF TGTGCCAGCAGCGTAACTACAAACTATGGCTACACCTTC
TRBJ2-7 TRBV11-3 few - CASSPSGAHYEQYF TGTGCCAGCAGCCCATCAGGGGCCCACTACGAGCAGTACTTC
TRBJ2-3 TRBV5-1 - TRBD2 CASSWVAGGGAPDTQYF TGCGCCAGCAGCTGGGTGGCGGGAGGAGGAGCCCCAGATACGCAGTATTTT
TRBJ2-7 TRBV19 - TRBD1 CASSITGGRFDEQYF TGTGCCAGTAGTATAACAGGGGGCCGATTTGACGAGCAGTACTTC
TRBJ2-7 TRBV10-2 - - CASRPAPASEQYF TGCGCCAGCAGGCCCGCCCCAGCGAGCGAGCAGTACTTC
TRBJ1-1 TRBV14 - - CASREMGWTEAFF TGTGCCAGCAGGGAGATGGGTTGGACTGAAGCTTTCTTT
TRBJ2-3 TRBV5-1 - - CASSLEVPGLPALTDTQYF TGCGCCAGCAGCTTGGAAGTCCCGGGACTCCCGGCACTCACAGATACGCAGTATTTT
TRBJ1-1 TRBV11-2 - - CASSRLEAPMNTEAFF TGTGCCAGCAGCCGCCTGGAGGCCCCGATGAACACTGAAGCTTTCTTT
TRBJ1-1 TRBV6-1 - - CASSIQGNTEAFF TGTGCCAGCAGCATACAGGGGAACACTGAAGCTTTCTTT
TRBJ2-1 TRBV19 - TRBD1 CASNLGQGGINEQFF TGTGCCAGTAATTTGGGACAGGGAGGCATAAATGAGCAGTTCTTC
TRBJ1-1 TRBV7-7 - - CASSHRFTEAFF TGTGCTAGCAGCCACAGGTTCACTGAAGCTTTCTTT
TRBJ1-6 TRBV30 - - CAWSVGGDSPLHF TGTGCCTGGAGTGTTGGAGGGGATTCACCCCTCCACTTT
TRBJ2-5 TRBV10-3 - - CAISPSQETQYF TGTGCCATCAGTCCCTCTCAAGAGACCCAGTACTTC
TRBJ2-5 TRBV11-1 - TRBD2 CASSPGLAETQYF TGTGCCAGCAGCCCGGGACTAGCGGAGACCCAGTACTTC
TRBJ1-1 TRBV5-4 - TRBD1 CASSSDRAEAFF TGTGCCAGCAGCTCCGACAGGGCGGAAGCTTTCTTT
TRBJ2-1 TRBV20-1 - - CSARRAELQFF TGCAGTGCTAGAAGAGCGGAGTTGCAGTTCTTC
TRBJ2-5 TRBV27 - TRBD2 CASSSGLAGETQYF TGTGCCAGCAGTTCGGGACTAGCGGGAGAGACCCAGTACTTC
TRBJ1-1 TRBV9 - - CASSPPLRGTEAFF TGTGCCAGCAGCCCCCCACTAAGGGGCACTGAAGCTTTCTTT
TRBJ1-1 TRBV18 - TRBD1 CASSPNTGGTEAFF TGTGCCAGCTCACCAAACACAGGGGGCACTGAAGCTTTCTTT
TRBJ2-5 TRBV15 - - CATSPGGYQETQYF TGTGCCACCAGTCCAGGGGGGTACCAAGAGACCCAGTACTTC
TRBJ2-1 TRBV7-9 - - CASSYYTGFGDEQFF TGTGCCAGCAGCTACTACACAGGGTTTGGAGATGAGCAGTTCTTC
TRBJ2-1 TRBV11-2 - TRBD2 CASSPLANGGNEQFF TGTGCCAGCAGCCCACTAGCTAACGGGGGGAATGAGCAGTTCTTC
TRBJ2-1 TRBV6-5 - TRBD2 CASSYGSGGRNEQFF TGTGCCAGCAGTTACGGGTCGGGGGGGCGCAATGAGCAGTTCTTC
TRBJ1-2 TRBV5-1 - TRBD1 CASSPGRDRGIGYTF TGCGCCAGCAGCCCCGGCCGGGACAGGGGAATTGGCTACACCTTC